The present T cell receptor (beta chain) was sequenced within a study of blood T cells in healthy people across ages. Using a J-beta primer mix together with a sample-barcoded 5' primer, a second PCR was run for about 6 to 12 cycles. TCRdb itself ran the 5' RACE reads through MiXCR, one entry per CDR3 protein. The sample shows approximately 810,000 distinct CDR3 sequences, around 30% of them seen only once. The total RNA that was extracted per sample amounted to at least 5 micrograms. This clonotype was found many times. Its antigen is unidentified. General observations from the study: Estimated diversity across one million T cells was deemed an underestimate.

The ends were cut back, 6 bases at V and 5 bases at J, with 13 bases in the middle. The CDR3 has 13 amino acids. CDR1 is MNHNS and CDR2 is SASEGT in the germline V gene. The sequencing input was blood. This sequence joins TRBV6-1 and TRBJ2-5; the D gene is possibly TRBD1 (7 bases). The receptor comes from a woman aged 80 or over in good health. The CDR3 DNA reads as TGTGCCAGCAGCCCGACAGGGAGGGAGACCCAGTACTTC. This gives the protein CASSPTGRETQYF.